What follows is one T cell receptor beta chain and its context. The sample is drawn from a study of CD8 T cells in Susac syndrome. The CDR3 runs 15 residues. V shed 4 bases, J shed 2 bases, and the junction held 6 bases outside the gene matches. The germline gives CDR1 SGHNT, CDR2 YYREEE (reference sequence). Sequencing of TCR beta covered CD8+ and CD4+ T cells obtained from blood. The multiple sclerosis control group consisted of treatment-naive patients whose relapsing-remitting disease, which was either stable or active, fulfilled revised McDonald criteria. TEMRA cells were FACS-enriched, while CD8+ and CD4+ T cells were negatively isolated. Random hexamers were used to reverse transcribe 0.5 to 1 ug of RNA. Across 54 Vbeta and 13 Jbeta, immunoSEQ multiplex PCR amplified TCR beta CDR3. TCRdb itself ran the immunoSEQ multiplex PCR reads through MiXCR, one entry per CDR3 protein. This sample has about 180,000 distinct CDR3 sequences, with 90% to 95% found just once.

This TCR derives from a human donor with multiple sclerosis. The sequenced material came from CD8+ T cells from PBMCs. This rearrangement joins TRBV5-4 to TRBJ2-1; 7 bases agree with TRBD2. The CDR3 is CASSIERDPYNEQFF. DNA for the CDR3: TGTGCCAGCAGCATCGAGCGGGATCCCTACAATGAGCAGTTCTTC.